One T cell receptor beta chain is described in this entry. This specimen comes from a study of blood T cell repertoires in COVID-19. Authors' methods: Reference gene primer amplification in the assay estimated nucleated cell counts. TCRdb keeps only in-frame clones here, not all; method: immunoSEQ multiplex PCR. That table is the source of V, J and clone size, and D and trimming were worked out from the DNA. The sample includes more than 200,000 clones, approximately 86% of them seen just once. The CDR3 totals 17 residues. The V and J ends lost 4 bases and 5 bases respectively, with 25 bases between them. The germline gives CDR1 SGHTS, CDR2 YDEGEE.

Input material: peripheral blood. The genes are TRBV5-8 and TRBJ2-7; a weak D match, TRBD1 (6 bases). This sequence originates from a woman aged 60-75 years with COVID-19, enrolled during active disease. CDR3 nucleotide sequence: TGTGCCAGCAGCCCGACCGGGACAACATATCGGATCGACGAGCAGTACTTC. Protein: CASSPTGTTYRIDEQYF.